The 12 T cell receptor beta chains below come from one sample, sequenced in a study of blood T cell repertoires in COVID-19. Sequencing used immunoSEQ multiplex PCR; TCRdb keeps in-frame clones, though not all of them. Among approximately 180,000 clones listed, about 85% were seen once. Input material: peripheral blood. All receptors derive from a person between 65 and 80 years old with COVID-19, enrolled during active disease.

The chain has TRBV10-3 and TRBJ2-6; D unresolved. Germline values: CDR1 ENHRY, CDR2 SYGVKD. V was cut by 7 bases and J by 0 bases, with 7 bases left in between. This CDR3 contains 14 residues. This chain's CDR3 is CAINTGSGANVLTF. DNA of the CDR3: TGTGCCATCAACACGGGCTCTGGGGCCAACGTCCTGACTTTC.

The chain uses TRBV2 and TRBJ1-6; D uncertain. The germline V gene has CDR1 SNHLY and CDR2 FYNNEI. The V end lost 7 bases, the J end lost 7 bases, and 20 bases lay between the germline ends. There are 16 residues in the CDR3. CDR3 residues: CASILSRVMTNSPLHF. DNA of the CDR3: TGTGCCAGCATTTTATCTCGGGTCATGACCAATTCACCCCTCCACTTT. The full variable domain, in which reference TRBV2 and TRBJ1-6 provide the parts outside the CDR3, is EPEVTQTPSHQVTQMGQEVILRCVPISNHLYFYWYRQILGQKVEFLVSFYNNEISEKSEIFDDQFSVERPDGSNFTLKIRSTKLEDSAMYFCASILSRVMTNSPLHFGNGTRLTVT.

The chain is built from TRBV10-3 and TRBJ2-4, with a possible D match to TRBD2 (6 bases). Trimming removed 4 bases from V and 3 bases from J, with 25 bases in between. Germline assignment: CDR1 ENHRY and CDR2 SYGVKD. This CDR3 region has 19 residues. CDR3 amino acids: CAISAANLRVSGVKNIQYF. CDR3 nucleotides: TGTGCCATCAGTGCAGCGAATCTCAGGGTCTCGGGGGTCAAAAACATTCAGTACTTC.

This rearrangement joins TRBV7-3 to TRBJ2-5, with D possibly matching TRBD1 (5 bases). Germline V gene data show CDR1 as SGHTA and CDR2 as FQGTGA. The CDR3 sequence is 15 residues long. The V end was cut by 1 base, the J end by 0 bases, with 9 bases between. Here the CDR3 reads CASSLSPGNQETQYF. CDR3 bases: TGTGCCAGCAGCTTAAGCCCAGGGAACCAAGAGACCCAGTACTTC. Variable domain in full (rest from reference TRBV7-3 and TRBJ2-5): GAGVSQTPSNKVTEKGKYVELRCDPISGHTALYWYRQSLGQGPEFLIYFQGTGAADDSGLPNDRFFAVRPEGSVSTLKIQRTERGDSAVYLCASSLSPGNQETQYFGPGTRLLVL.

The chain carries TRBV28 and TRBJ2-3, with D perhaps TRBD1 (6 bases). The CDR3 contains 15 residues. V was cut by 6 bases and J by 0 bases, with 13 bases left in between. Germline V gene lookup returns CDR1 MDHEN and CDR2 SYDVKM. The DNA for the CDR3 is TGTGCCAGCAGCCTGGGGGCCTCTAGCACAGATACGCAGTATTTT. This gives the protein CASSLGASSTDTQYF.

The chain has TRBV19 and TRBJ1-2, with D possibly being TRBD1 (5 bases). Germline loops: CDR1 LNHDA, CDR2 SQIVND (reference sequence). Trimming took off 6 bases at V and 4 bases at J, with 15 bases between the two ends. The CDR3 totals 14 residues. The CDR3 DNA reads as TGTGCCAGTAGCCGTTTAGGGGATATCTATGGCTACACCTTC. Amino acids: CASSRLGDIYGYTF.

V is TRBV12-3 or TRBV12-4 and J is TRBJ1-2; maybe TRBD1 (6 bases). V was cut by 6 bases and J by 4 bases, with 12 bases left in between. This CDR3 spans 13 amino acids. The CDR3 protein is CASRYRESYGYTF. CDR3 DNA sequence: TGTGCCAGCAGGTACAGGGAATCCTATGGCTACACCTTC.

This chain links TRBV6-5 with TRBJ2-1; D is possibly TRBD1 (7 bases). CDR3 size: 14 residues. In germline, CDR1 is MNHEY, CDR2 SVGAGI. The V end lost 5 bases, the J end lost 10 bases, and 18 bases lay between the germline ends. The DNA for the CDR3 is TGTGCCAGCAGTACTCAAAACAGGGGAGGAGAGCAGTTCTTC. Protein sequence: CASSTQNRGGEQFF.

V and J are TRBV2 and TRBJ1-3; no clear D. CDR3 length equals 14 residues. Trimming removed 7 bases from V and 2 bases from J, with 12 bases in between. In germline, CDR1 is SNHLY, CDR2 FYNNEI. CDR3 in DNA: TGTGCCAGCACAGGAGGAGGAACTGGAAACACCATATATTTT. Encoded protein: CASTGGGTGNTIYF.

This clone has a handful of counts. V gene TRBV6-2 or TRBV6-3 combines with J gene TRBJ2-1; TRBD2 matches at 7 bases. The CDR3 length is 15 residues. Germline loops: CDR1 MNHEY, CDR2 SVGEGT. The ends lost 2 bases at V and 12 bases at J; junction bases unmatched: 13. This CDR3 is CASSYRGGAGRLQFF. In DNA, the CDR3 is TGTGCCAGCAGTTACCGGGGAGGAGCGGGACGGCTGCAGTTCTTC.

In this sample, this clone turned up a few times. The CDR3 loop is CASSFDRKGQPQHF. The CDR3 region has the DNA TGTGCCAGCAGCTTCGACAGGAAAGGGCAGCCCCAGCATTTT. This sequence joins TRBV6-5 and TRBJ1-5, with D maybe TRBD1 (6 bases). This CDR3 region has 14 residues. Trimming shortened V by 6 bases and J by 7 bases, and 16 bases separated the two germline ends. CDR1 and CDR2 (germline): MNHEY, SVGAGI.

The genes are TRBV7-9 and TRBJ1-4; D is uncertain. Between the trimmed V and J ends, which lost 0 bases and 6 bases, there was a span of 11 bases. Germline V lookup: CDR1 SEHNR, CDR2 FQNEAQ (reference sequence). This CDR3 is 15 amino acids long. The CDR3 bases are TGTGCCAGCAGCTTAGCGCTCTGGGAGGATGAAAAACTGTTTTTT. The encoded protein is CASSLALWEDEKLFF.